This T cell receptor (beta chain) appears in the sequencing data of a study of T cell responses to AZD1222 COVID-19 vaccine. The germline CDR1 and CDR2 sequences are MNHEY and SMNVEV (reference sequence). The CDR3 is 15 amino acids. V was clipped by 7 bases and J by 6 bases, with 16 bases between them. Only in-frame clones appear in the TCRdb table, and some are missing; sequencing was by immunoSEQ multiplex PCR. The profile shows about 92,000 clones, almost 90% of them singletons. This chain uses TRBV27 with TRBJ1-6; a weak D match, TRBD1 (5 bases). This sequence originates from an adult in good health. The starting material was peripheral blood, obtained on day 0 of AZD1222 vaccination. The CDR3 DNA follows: TGTGCCAGCACCCCGATGAGGGGAGTTAATTCACCCCTCCACTTT. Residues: CASTPMRGVNSPLHF.